This T cell receptor beta chain comes out of a study of Ad26.COV2.S vaccination and SARS-CoV-2 variants. Study-wide background: The authors gave Ad26.COV2.S intramuscularly, either once or twice 56 days apart. Study-wide findings and caveats: Breadth of non-spike TCRs did not differ between vaccinees and placebo recipients. Total T cell responses, in the TCR breadth and depth analyses, may have been underestimated. Substantial breadth in spike-specific CD8+ and CD4+ T cell responses was reportedly seen after vaccination.

Treatment described: around 19 received Ad26.COV2.S at low or high dose, single or two shots; roughly 5 received placebo; per-sample allocation not given. Day 63 after the first vaccine or placebo injection was the time point for sampling. CDR1 is ENHRY, CDR2 SYGVKD, per germline. Trimming cost V 5 bases and J 7 bases; bases outside gene matches: 4. This CDR3 is 12 amino acids long. As concerns this clone: The target antigen is unknown.

Sequenced by immunoSEQ multiplex PCR; TCRdb stores in-frame clones only, minus some. The table shows approximately 360,000 clones, with approximately 83% occurring only once. The receptor's source is a person aged 18-60 years who received the Ad26.COV2.S COVID-19 vaccine or a placebo. The specimen was peripheral blood, collected in a trial of Ad26.COV2.S vaccine versus placebo. This rearrangement joins TRBV10-3 to TRBJ1-2, with 7 bases matching TRBD1. The CDR3 DNA is TGTGCCATCAGTTCAGGGGGGGCTGGCTACACCTTC. Its translation: CAISSGGAGYTF.